Listed below are T cell receptor beta chains from one sample, sequenced in a study of blood T cell repertoires in COVID-19. Method: immunoSEQ multiplex PCR; TCRdb's copy keeps in-frame clones and lacks some. The table records 200,000 or so clones, around 92% of them present only once. Material for sequencing was PBMCs or T cells enriched from blood (not recorded which). These receptors all come from a young woman who had recovered from COVID-19. Each CDR3 is given without its conserved first and last residue. The D gene is left open where the match is weak.

TRBV4-1	TRBJ1-2	TRBD1	ASSQVGTGTDGYT
TRBV7-7	TRBJ2-5	TRBD2	ASSELAGEQETQY
TRBV5-6	TRBJ2-1	TRBD1	ASSLDEGTGTYNEQF
TRBV2	TRBJ1-4	.	ASKAGQATEKLF
TRBV29-1	TRBJ1-1	.	SVEYIGITEAF
TRBV6-5	TRBJ1-2	.	AIRGNYGYT
TRBV3-1/TRBV3-2	TRBJ2-7	.	ASSIGGPSSYEQY
TRBV7-2	TRBJ1-5	.	ASSLTGLQPQH
TRBV6-5	TRBJ1-6	.	ASSTTSSPLH
TRBV27	TRBJ1-2	.	ASSPTNRAHGYT